One and the same sample provided the 13 T cell receptor beta chains below, sequenced in a study of OX40 agonist ivuxolimab in advanced cancers. Sequencing was performed with immunoSEQ multiplex PCR; in TCRdb, only in-frame clones are kept and a portion is missing. The sample holds 35,000 to 55,000 clones, 80% seen once. The source material was CD4+ or CD8+ T cells sorted from blood, sampled in a trial of the OX40 agonist ivuxolimab. Every receptor here comes from an adult with an advanced solid tumor such as melanoma, head and neck, liver or kidney cancer.

V is TRBV18 and J is TRBJ2-3; 10 bases map to TRBD1. There are 16 residues in the CDR3. After removal of 3 bases from V and 2 bases from J, the junction contained 5 bases not matched to a gene. The V gene's germline CDR1 is KGHSH and CDR2 LQKENI. CDR3 amino acids: CASSPTGQGSTDTQYF. In DNA form, the CDR3 reads TGTGCCAGCTCACCGACGGGACAGGGGTCCACAGATACGCAGTATTTT.

This sequence joins TRBV7-2 and TRBJ1-2; D call uncertain. The ends were cut back, 1 base at V and 2 bases at J, with 8 bases in the middle. Germline CDR1 SGHTA, CDR2 FQGNSA. The CDR3 runs 14 residues. The CDR3 DNA reads TGTGCCAGCAGCTTAGATGGGCAGAACTATGGCTACACCTTC. It encodes CASSLDGQNYGYTF.

V usage is TRBV28 and J usage is TRBJ2-6; TRBD1 is a possible D gene (6 bases). Germline V gene lookup returns CDR1 MDHEN and CDR2 SYDVKM. This CDR3 is built from 16 residues. V lost 8 bases and J lost 0, with 14 bases in between. The CDR3: CASGNRAPSGANVLTF. The CDR3 DNA sequence: TGTGCCAGCGGGAACAGGGCGCCCTCTGGGGCCAACGTCCTGACTTTC. Variable domain in full (rest from reference TRBV28 and TRBJ2-6): DVKVTQSSRYLVKRTGEKVFLECVQDMDHENMFWYRQDPGLGLRLIYFSYDVKMKEKGDIPEGYSVSREKKERFSLILESASTNQTSMYLCASGNRAPSGANVLTFGAGSRLTVL.

The rearrangement links TRBV19 to TRBJ2-7, with 7 bases matching TRBD2. CDR3 length: 14 amino acids. In germline, CDR1 is LNHDA, CDR2 SQIVND (reference sequence). With 5 bases clipped from V and 6 bases from J, the junction kept 10 bases outside the gene matches. The CDR3 reads CASSVSGANIEQYF. Here the CDR3 DNA reads TGTGCCAGTAGTGTCAGCGGGGCAAATATCGAGCAGTACTTC. The whole variable domain, remainder taken from reference TRBV19 and TRBJ2-7, is DGGITQSPKYLFRKEGQNVTLSCEQNLNHDAMYWYRQDPGQGLRLIYYSQIVNDFQKGDIAEGYSVSREKKESFPLTVTSAQKNPTAFYLCASSVSGANIEQYFGPGTRLTVT.

The chain combines TRBV5-4 with TRBJ2-5, with 16 bases lining up with TRBD2. The CDR3 has 16 residues. Germline loops: CDR1 SGHNT, CDR2 YYREEE (reference sequence). With 0 bases clipped from V and 5 bases from J, the junction kept 1 base outside the gene matches. The chain's CDR3 is CASSLGGLAGGETQYF. The CDR3 DNA reads as TGTGCCAGCAGCTTGGGGGGACTAGCGGGAGGGGAGACCCAGTACTTC.

The genes are TRBV7-2 and TRBJ2-5, with D possibly TRBD2 on 5 matching bases. The CDR3 covers 13 residues. The V end lost 0 bases, the J end lost 4 bases, and 6 bases lay between the germline ends. Germline assignment: CDR1 SGHTA and CDR2 FQGNSA. As DNA, the CDR3 is TGTGCCAGCAGCTTAGCAGGGAGAGAGACCCAGTACTTC. It specifies CASSLAGRETQYF.

V and J are TRBV2 and TRBJ2-7, with 9 positions matching TRBD1. The CDR3 is 14 amino acids. Germline assignment: CDR1 SNHLY and CDR2 FYNNEI. With V trimmed by 9 bases and J by 4 bases, 10 bases remained unmatched. The CDR3 DNA is TGTGCCAGTAACTCCGGGACAGGGAATTACGAGCAGTACTTC. This gives the protein CASNSGTGNYEQYF. The full variable domain, with the rest looked up from reference TRBV2 and TRBJ2-7, is EPEVTQTPSHQVTQMGQEVILRCVPISNHLYFYWYRQILGQKVEFLVSFYNNEISEKSEIFDDQFSVERPDGSNFTLKIRSTKLEDSAMYFCASNSGTGNYEQYFGPGTRLTVT.

The rearrangement links TRBV28 to TRBJ2-3, with D possibly TRBD2 on 5 matching bases. The V gene's germline CDR1 is MDHEN and CDR2 SYDVKM. Trimming stripped 6 bases from V and 3 bases from J, with 10 bases between. The CDR3 runs 13 residues. CDR3 amino acids: CASRLEGTDTQYF. DNA for the CDR3: TGTGCCAGCAGACTTGAGGGAACAGATACGCAGTATTTT. The whole variable domain, filled in from reference TRBV28 and TRBJ2-3, reads DVKVTQSSRYLVKRTGEKVFLECVQDMDHENMFWYRQDPGLGLRLIYFSYDVKMKEKGDIPEGYSVSREKKERFSLILESASTNQTSMYLCASRLEGTDTQYFGPGTRLTVL.

The CDR3 reads CASSSNDRGGYTF. CDR3 sequence (DNA): TGTGCCAGCAGCAGCAACGACAGGGGTGGCTACACCTTC. V usage is TRBV5-5 and J usage is TRBJ1-2; 8 nucleotides match TRBD1. This CDR3 comprises 13 residues. Germline V lookup: CDR1 SGHKS, CDR2 YYEKEE (reference sequence). The junction had 6 bases not matched to a gene; V was cut back by 4 bases and J by 7 bases.

The rearrangement links TRBV28 to TRBJ2-7, with D possibly being TRBD1 (5 bases). CDR1 is MDHEN and CDR2 is SYDVKM in the germline V gene. Between the trimmed V and J ends, which lost 7 bases and 7 bases, there was a span of 23 bases. This CDR3 is built from 15 residues. The CDR3 region is CASTPNPPQGKEQYF. The CDR3 DNA follows: TGTGCCAGCACCCCCAATCCCCCCCAGGGAAAGGAGCAGTACTTC.

The V and J genes are TRBV19 and TRBJ2-1; 7 positions agree with TRBD2. The CDR3 covers 16 residues. CDR1 is LNHDA, CDR2 SQIVND, per germline (reference sequence). V gave up 2 bases and J gave up 5 bases; unmatched junction bases: 9. The DNA of the CDR3 is TGTGCCAGTAGTATAATATCGGCGGGAGCGGACAATGAGCAGTTCTTC. Amino acids: CASSIISAGADNEQFF.

This clone has only a few counts. The chain is built from TRBV5-1 and TRBJ2-7; 7 bases are a match to TRBD2. After removal of 0 bases from V and 6 bases from J, the junction contained 15 bases not matched to a gene. The CDR3 is 17 amino acids. Germline V gene data show CDR1 as SGHRS and CDR2 as YFSETQ. The CDR3 DNA reads TGCGCCAGCAGCTTGGCGGCCCCCTTCGGGAGGACGGCCGAGCAGTACTTC. Protein product: CASSLAAPFGRTAEQYF.

V is TRBV5-6 and J is TRBJ1-3, with 8 bases that match TRBD1. Looked up from germline, CDR1 is SGHDT and CDR2 is YYEEEE. Trimming at V came to 4 bases and at J to 1 base, leaving 16 bases not matched to a gene. CDR3 length: 19 amino acids. The CDR3 DNA follows: TGTGCCAGCAGCGTTATGGTGGACAGGGACATGAAGTCTGGAAACACCATATATTTT. This gives the protein CASSVMVDRDMKSGNTIYF. Full variable domain (outside the CDR3, taken from reference TRBV5-6 and TRBJ1-3): DAGVTQSPTHLIKTRGQQVTLRCSPKSGHDTVSWYQQALGQGPQFIFQYYEEEERQRGNFPDRFSGHQFPNYSSELNVNALLLGDSALYLCASSVMVDRDMKSGNTIYFGEGSWLTVV.